This T cell receptor (beta chain) was recorded in a study of beta chain features in type 1 diabetes. Turning to the study itself: There were some 110 million sorted cells examined across all samples.

Regarding the study as a whole: PCR might pick shorter templates more often, in the same way for patients and controls. Moderately but significantly shorter TCRB CDR3s were found in Type 1 diabetes patients in all four CD4+ subsets.

The V end was cut by 3 bases, the J end by 2 bases, with 10 bases between. The CDR3 is made up of 14 amino acids. Germline-derived CDR1 and CDR2 are KGHSH and LQKENI. This clone has just a few counts. What it binds is unknown. Other DNA sequences in the same sample also yield this CDR3. All of the isolated RNA was reverse transcribed, so expressed TCRB transcripts were sequenced. Method: immunoSEQ multiplex PCR; TCRdb's copy keeps in-frame clones and lacks some. The sample yields some 700,000 clones, around 15% seen once. Sequenced sample: naive CD4+ T cells from blood. This chain joins TRBV18 and TRBJ1-2, with TRBD1 as a possible D gene (5 bases). This clonotype was sampled from a man aged 18 to 29 with type 1 diabetes. The CDR3 sequence is CASSPGTGNYGYTF. For the CDR3, the DNA is TGTGCCAGCTCACCCGGGACTGGGAACTATGGCTACACCTTC.